One and the same sample provided the 12 T cell receptor beta chains below, sequenced in a study of shared clonotypes between healthy human individuals. This table comes from immunoSEQ multiplex PCR, and its TCRdb copy is limited to in-frame clones, with some not included. The table includes about 650,000 clones, nearly 97% detected once. In the naive CD8 group, cells lacked CD45RO and were positively selected for CCR7, so terminally differentiated effector memory CD45RA+ cells were left out. The sample consisted of naive CD8+ T cells sorted from blood. Every receptor here comes from a woman aged 25 to 39 in good health.

Regarding this clone: The same CDR3 arises from other DNA sequences in this sample as well. This chain uses TRBV27 with TRBJ2-3, with 9 bases matching TRBD2. CDR1 is MNHEY, CDR2 SMNVEV, per germline (reference sequence). The V gene end was trimmed by 3 bases and the J gene end by 2 bases; junction bases not matched to a gene: 3. CDR3 length: 15 amino acids. The CDR3 protein is CASSLLAGVTDTQYF. The CDR3, as DNA: TGTGCCAGCAGTTTGTTAGCGGGGGTCACAGATACGCAGTATTTT.

This sequence joins TRBV11-2 and TRBJ1-4; D gene unclear. The CDR3 covers 14 residues. V shed 3 bases and J shed 0 bases, with 5 bases lying between them. Germline V gene sequence: CDR1 SGHAT, CDR2 FQNNGV. CDR3 region: CASSLGATNEKLFF. CDR3 nucleotide sequence: TGTGCCAGCAGCTTGGGAGCAACTAATGAAAAACTGTTTTTT.

Regarding this clone: This sample also contains other DNA sequences that code for the same CDR3. The chain joins TRBV7-9 to TRBJ2-7; D uncertain. V lost 3 bases, J lost 4 bases, and 7 bases lay in between. The germline V gene has CDR1 SEHNR and CDR2 FQNEAQ (reference sequence). This CDR3 is 12 amino acids long. DNA of the CDR3: TGTGCCAGCAGCTTGGGTCGGTACGAGCAGTACTTC. Residues: CASSLGRYEQYF.

The chain carries TRBV7-9 and TRBJ2-6; unclear D gene. With 1 base removed from V and 9 bases from J, the gap between germline ends came to 4 bases. The CDR3 covers 12 residues. CDR1 is SEHNR and CDR2 is FQNEAQ in the germline V gene (reference sequence). CDR3 sequence: CASSLGNNVLTF. The CDR3 nucleotides are TGTGCCAGCAGCTTAGGCAACAACGTCCTGACTTTC.

The DNA for the CDR3 is TGTGCCAGCAGGAAAACAGGGTTTCACAATGAGCAGTTCTTC. Its translation is CASRKTGFHNEQFF. V usage is TRBV21-1 and J usage is TRBJ2-1; TRBD1, as called in the table, went unchecked against the DNA. TRBV21-1 is noted as a pseudogene. This CDR3 is 14 amino acids long.

This clone appeared a single time. The chain recombines TRBV28 with TRBJ2-3, with a weak D call TRBD1 (6 bases). The ends were cut back, 4 bases at V and 2 bases at J, with 7 bases in the middle. CDR3 length equals 13 residues. Germline assignment: CDR1 MDHEN and CDR2 SYDVKM. DNA of the CDR3: TGTGCCAGCAGTTGGGGGCACACAGATACGCAGTATTTT. This encodes CASSWGHTDTQYF.

This chain links TRBV11-2 with TRBJ2-5; D remains unclear. Trimming pared 5 bases from V and 0 bases from J, leaving 7 bases between. CDR1 and CDR2 (germline): SGHAT, FQNNGV. The CDR3 has 13 amino acids. The CDR3 nucleotides are TGTGCCAGCAGCCCACCATACCAAGAGACCCAGTACTTC. It specifies CASSPPYQETQYF.

V is TRBV19 and J is TRBJ2-3; TRBD2 agrees at 8 bases. CDR1 LNHDA and CDR2 SQIVND come from the germline V gene (reference sequence). V lost 0 bases to trimming and J lost 5 bases; unmatched junction nucleotides: 4. This CDR3 is built from 15 residues. The CDR3 spells CASSIDGAGGDTQYF. CDR3 DNA: TGTGCCAGTAGTATAGATGGGGCGGGAGGAGATACGCAGTATTTT.

The rearrangement links TRBV5-5 to TRBJ1-2; no clear D gene. The germline V and J ends were trimmed by 0 bases and 8 bases, with 14 bases remaining between them. This CDR3 contains 14 residues. Germline-derived CDR1 and CDR2 are SGHKS and YYEKEE (reference sequence). DNA for the CDR3: TGTGCCAGCAGCTTGGATGTTGGCGCAAGCGGCTACACCTTC. Its protein product is CASSLDVGASGYTF.

The chain joins TRBV6-6 to TRBJ2-5, with D perhaps matching TRBD1 (5 bases). The CDR3 covers 14 residues. Germline CDR1 reads MNHNY; CDR2 reads SVGAGI (reference sequence). V lost 1 base to trimming and J lost 2 bases, with 8 bases between them. Here the CDR3 reads CASSYWGEQETQYF. The CDR3 nucleotides read TGTGCCAGCAGTTACTGGGGCGAACAAGAGACCCAGTACTTC.

The chain has TRBV7-9 and TRBJ2-1, with D unresolved. V was pared by 1 base and J by 1 base, with 8 bases between. The CDR3 is 15 amino acids. Looked up from germline, CDR1 is SEHNR and CDR2 is FQNEAQ (reference sequence). CDR3 in amino acids: CASSLVTVSYNEQFF. CDR3 bases: TGTGCCAGCAGCTTAGTAACTGTTTCCTACAATGAGCAGTTCTTC.

This chain connects TRBV4-1 to TRBJ2-5; 9 bases map to TRBD1. CDR1 is MGHRA, CDR2 YSYEKL, per germline. The CDR3 contains 16 residues. Germline trimming cut 4 bases from V and 4 bases from J; bases unmatched to any gene: 10. CDR3 DNA sequence: TGCGCCAGCAGCCTATTTTTGGACAGGGGTGGAGAGACCCAGTACTTC. It is translated as CASSLFLDRGGETQYF.